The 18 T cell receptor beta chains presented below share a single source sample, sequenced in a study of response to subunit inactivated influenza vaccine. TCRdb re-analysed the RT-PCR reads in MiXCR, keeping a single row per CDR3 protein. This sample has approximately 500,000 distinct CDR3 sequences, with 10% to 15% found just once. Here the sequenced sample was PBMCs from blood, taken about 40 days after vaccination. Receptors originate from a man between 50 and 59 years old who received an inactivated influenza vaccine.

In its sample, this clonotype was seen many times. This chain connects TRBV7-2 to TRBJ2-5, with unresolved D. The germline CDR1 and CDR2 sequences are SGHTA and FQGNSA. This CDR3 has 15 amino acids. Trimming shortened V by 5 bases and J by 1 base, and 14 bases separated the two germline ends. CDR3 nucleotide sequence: TGTGCCAGCAGCAAGGGTGACCGTACCCAAGAGACCCAGTACTTC. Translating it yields CASSKGDRTQETQYF.

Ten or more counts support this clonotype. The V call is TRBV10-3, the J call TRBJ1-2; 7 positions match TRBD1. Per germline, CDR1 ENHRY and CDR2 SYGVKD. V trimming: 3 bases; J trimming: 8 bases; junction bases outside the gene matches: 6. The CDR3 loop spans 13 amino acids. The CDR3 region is CAISERGLDGYTF. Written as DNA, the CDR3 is TGTGCCATCAGTGAAAGGGGGCTAGACGGCTACACCTTC.

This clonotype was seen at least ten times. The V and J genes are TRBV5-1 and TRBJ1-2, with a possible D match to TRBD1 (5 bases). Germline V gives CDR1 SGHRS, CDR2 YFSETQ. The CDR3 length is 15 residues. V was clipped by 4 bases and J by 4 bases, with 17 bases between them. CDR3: CASSQTPGLTYGYTF. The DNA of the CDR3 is TGCGCCAGCAGCCAAACCCCGGGACTCACCTATGGCTACACCTTC.

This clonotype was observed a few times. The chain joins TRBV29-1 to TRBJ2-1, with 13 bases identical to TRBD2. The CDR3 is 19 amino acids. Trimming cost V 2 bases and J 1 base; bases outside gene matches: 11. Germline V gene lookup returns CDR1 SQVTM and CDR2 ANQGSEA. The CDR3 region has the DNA TGCAGCGTTGAACGAGTCCCGGGACTAGCGGGAAGTTCCTACAATGAGCAGTTCTTC. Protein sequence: CSVERVPGLAGSSYNEQFF.

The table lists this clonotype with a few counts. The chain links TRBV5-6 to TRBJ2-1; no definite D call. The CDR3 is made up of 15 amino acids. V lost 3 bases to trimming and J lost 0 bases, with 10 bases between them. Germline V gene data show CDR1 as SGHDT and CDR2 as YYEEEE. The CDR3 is CASSYARSSYNEQFF. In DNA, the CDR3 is TGTGCCAGCAGCTATGCTAGGAGCTCCTACAATGAGCAGTTCTTC. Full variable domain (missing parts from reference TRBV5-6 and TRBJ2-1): DAGVTQSPTHLIKTRGQQVTLRCSPKSGHDTVSWYQQALGQGPQFIFQYYEEEERQRGNFPDRFSGHQFPNYSSELNVNALLLGDSALYLCASSYARSSYNEQFFGPGTRLTVL.

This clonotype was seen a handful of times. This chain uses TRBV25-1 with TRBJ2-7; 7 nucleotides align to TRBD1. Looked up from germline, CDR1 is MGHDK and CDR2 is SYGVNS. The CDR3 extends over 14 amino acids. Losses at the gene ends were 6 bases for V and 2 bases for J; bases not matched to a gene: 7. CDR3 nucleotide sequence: TGTGCCAGCAGACCGACAGGGAAAGCCTACGAGCAGTACTTC. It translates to CASRPTGKAYEQYF.

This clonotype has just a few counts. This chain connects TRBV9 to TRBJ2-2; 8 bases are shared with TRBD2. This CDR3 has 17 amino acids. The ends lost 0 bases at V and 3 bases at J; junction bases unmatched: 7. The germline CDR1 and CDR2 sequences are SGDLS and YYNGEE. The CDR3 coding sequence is TGTGCCAGCAGCGTAGTGGGGGGGACTAGTCACACCGGGGAGCTGTTTTTT. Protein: CASSVVGGTSHTGELFF.

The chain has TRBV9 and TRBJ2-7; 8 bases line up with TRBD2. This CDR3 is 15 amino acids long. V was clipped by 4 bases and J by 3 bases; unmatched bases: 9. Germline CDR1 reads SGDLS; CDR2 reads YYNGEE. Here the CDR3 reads CASSTGLAGVYEQYF. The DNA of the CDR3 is TGTGCCAGCAGCACCGGACTAGCCGGTGTCTACGAGCAGTACTTC.

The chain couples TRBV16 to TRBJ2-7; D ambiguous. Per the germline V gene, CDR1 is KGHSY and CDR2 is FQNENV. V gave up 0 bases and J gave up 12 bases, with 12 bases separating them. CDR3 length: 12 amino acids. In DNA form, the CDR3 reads TGTGCCAGCAGCCAATCGTTGGCATTGCTGTACTTC. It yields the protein CASSQSLALLYF.

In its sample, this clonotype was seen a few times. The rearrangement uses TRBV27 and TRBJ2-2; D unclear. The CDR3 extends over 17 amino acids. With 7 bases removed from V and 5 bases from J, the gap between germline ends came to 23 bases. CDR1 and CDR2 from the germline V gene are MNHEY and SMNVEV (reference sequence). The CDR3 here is CASKVNYHPLRTGELFF. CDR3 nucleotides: TGTGCCAGCAAGGTTAACTACCATCCCCTGCGGACCGGGGAGCTGTTTTTT.

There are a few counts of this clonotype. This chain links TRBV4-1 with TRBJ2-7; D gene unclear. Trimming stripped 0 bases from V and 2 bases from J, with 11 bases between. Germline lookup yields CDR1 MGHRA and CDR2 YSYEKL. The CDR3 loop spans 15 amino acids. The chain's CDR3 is CASSQEAVNPYEQYF. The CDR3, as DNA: TGCGCCAGCAGCCAAGAGGCGGTCAACCCCTACGAGCAGTACTTC.

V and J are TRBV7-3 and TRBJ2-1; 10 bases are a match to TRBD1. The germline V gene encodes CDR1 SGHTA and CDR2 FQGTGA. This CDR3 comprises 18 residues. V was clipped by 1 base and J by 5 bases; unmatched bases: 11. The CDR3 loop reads CASSLRQGALDGHNEQFF. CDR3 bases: TGTGCCAGCAGCTTAAGACAGGGGGCGCTTGATGGACACAATGAGCAGTTCTTC.

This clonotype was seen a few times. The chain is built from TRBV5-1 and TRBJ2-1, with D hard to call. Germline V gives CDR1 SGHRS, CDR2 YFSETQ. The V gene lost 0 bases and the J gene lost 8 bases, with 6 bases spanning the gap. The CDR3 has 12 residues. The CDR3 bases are TGCGCCAGCAGCTTGGACCGCCATGAGCAGTTCTTC. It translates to CASSLDRHEQFF. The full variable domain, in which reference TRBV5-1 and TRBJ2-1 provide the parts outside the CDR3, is KAGVTQTPRYLIKTRGQQVTLSCSPISGHRSVSWYQQTPGQGLQFLFEYFSETQRNKGNFPGRFSGRQFSNSRSEMNVSTLELGDSALYLCASSLDRHEQFFGPGTRLTVL.

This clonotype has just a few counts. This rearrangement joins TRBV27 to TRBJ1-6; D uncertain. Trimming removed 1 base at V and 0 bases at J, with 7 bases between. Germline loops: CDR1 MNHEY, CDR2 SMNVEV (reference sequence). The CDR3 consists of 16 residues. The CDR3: CASSLLVSSYNSPLHF. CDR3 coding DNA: TGTGCCAGCAGTTTATTAGTTAGCTCCTATAATTCACCCCTCCACTTT.

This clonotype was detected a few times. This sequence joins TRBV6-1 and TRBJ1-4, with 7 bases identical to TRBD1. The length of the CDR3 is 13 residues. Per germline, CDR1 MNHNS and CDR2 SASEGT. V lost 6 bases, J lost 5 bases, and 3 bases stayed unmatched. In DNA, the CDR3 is TGTGCCAGCAGGACAGGGACGAATGAAAAACTGTTTTTT. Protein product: CASRTGTNEKLFF.

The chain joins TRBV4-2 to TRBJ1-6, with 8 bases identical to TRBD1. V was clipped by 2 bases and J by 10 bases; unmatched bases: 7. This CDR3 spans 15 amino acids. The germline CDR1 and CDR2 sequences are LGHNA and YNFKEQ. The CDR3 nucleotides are TGTGCCAGCAGCCAATCAAGACAGGGGAAGTCACCCCTCCACTTT. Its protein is CASSQSRQGKSPLHF.

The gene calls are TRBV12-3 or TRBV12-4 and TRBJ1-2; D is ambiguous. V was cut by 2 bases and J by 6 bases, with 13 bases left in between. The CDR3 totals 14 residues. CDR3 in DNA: TGTGCCAGCAGTTTAAACAATGTAGCCCATGGCTACACCTTC. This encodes CASSLNNVAHGYTF.

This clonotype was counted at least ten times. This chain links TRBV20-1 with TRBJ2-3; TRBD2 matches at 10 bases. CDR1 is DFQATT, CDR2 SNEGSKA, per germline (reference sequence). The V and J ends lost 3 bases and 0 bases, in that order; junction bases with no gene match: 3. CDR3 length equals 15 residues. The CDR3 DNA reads TGCAGTGCTAGGACTAGCGGGCCTAGCACAGATACGCAGTATTTT. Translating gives CSARTSGPSTDTQYF.